These T cell receptor beta chains were read from a single sample in a study of CD8 T cells in ankylosing spondylitis. TCRdb re-called the 5' RACE reads with MiXCR, one entry per CDR3 protein. The repertoire consists of 350,000 to 550,000 distinct CDR3 sequences, with 25% to 30% occurring once and the leading ten covering roughly 0.9%. Material for sequencing was blood, either unsorted or a sorted T cell fraction (not recorded which). These receptor sequences come from a male donor with ankylosing spondylitis. Each CDR3 is given with its conserved first and last residue. Each record gives: J gene, D gene, V gene, clone size, CDR3 DNA, CDR3 protein. The D gene is left open where the match is weak. Clone size is given for some rows only: seen once, a few or many times, or a class if the clone is expanded.

J: TRBJ1-6
D: TRBD1
V: TRBV4-2
size: few
DNA: TGTGCCAGCAGTCAGGACAGGGGGCAGAATTCACCCCTCCACTTT
CDR3: CASSQDRGQNSPLHF

J: TRBJ2-2
D: TRBD2
V: TRBV5-6
size: .
DNA: TGTGCCAGCAGCAATGGCCCCCTAGCGGGAGGGCGGGGCACCGGGGAGCTGTTTTTT
CDR3: CASSNGPLAGGRGTGELFF

J: TRBJ1-2
D: .
V: TRBV11-3
size: .
DNA: TGTGCCAGCAGCTTCGACCTCCATGACTATGGCTACACCTTC
CDR3: CASSFDLHDYGYTF

J: TRBJ2-7
D: TRBD2
V: TRBV5-1
size: few
DNA: TGCGCCAGCAGCAGTGGGGAACTAGCGGGCTACTCTCTGGGGGAGCAGTACTTC
CDR3: CASSSGELAGYSLGEQYF

J: TRBJ2-5
D: .
V: TRBV18
size: .
DNA: TGTGCCAGCTCACCACCGGTAGCCTCGGCGACCCAGTACTTC
CDR3: CASSPPVASATQYF

J: TRBJ2-1
D: .
V: TRBV3-1
size: .
DNA: TGTGCCAGCAGCCAACCGGGACAAGTCAATGAGCAGTTCTTC
CDR3: CASSQPGQVNEQFF

J: TRBJ2-3
D: TRBD1
V: TRBV20-1
size: few
DNA: TGCAGTGCTAGAGATCTGTGGACAGGTAGCACAGATACGCAGTATTTT
CDR3: CSARDLWTGSTDTQYF

J: TRBJ2-5
D: .
V: TRBV24-1
size: few
DNA: TGTGCCACCAGTGATTCAAGTGGCGAGAGATCCGAGACCCAGTACTTC
CDR3: CATSDSSGERSETQYF

J: TRBJ2-2
D: .
V: TRBV11-1
size: .
DNA: TGTGCCAGCAGCTTACGGCCAGCCCCGACCGTAGACACCGGGGAGCTGTTTTTT
CDR3: CASSLRPAPTVDTGELFF

J: TRBJ1-1
D: .
V: TRBV3-1
size: .
DNA: TGTGCCAGCAGCGGAAATCTGGGCACTGAAGCTTTCTTT
CDR3: CASSGNLGTEAFF

J: TRBJ2-5
D: .
V: TRBV2
size: .
DNA: TGTGCCAACGCGAGGGCCCCGGCAGGGACCCAGTACTTC
CDR3: CANARAPAGTQYF

J: TRBJ2-3
D: TRBD2
V: TRBV15
size: .
DNA: TGTGCCACCAGCGGGAGGACTAGCGGGACAGATACGCAGTATTTT
CDR3: CATSGRTSGTDTQYF

J: TRBJ2-3
D: TRBD2
V: TRBV11-2
size: .
DNA: TGTGCCAGCAGCTTAAGAACTAGCGGGAGGATAGATACGCAGTATTTT
CDR3: CASSLRTSGRIDTQYF

J: TRBJ2-7
D: TRBD2
V: TRBV27
size: few
DNA: TGTGCCAGCAGTTTAGAGGTAGCGGGACCCTACGAGCAGTACTTC
CDR3: CASSLEVAGPYEQYF

J: TRBJ2-3
D: .
V: TRBV18
size: .
DNA: TGTGCCAGCTCTTCGCAGGTGGATACGCAGTATTTT
CDR3: CASSSQVDTQYF

J: TRBJ1-2
D: .
V: TRBV7-8
size: .
DNA: TGTGCCAGCAGCTACAGGGACTCTAACTATGGCTACACCTTC
CDR3: CASSYRDSNYGYTF

J: TRBJ1-6
D: TRBD1
V: TRBV10-3
size: few
DNA: TGTGCCATCAGTGAGTCTAGGGGACAGAGTTATTCACCCCTCCACTTT
CDR3: CAISESRGQSYSPLHF

J: TRBJ2-1
D: TRBD2
V: TRBV10-3
size: .
DNA: TGTGCTTCCAGCGGGAGGGACAATGAGCAGTTCTTC
CDR3: CASSGRDNEQFF

J: TRBJ2-7
D: .
V: TRBV18
size: .
DNA: TGTGCCAGCTCACCGGGGAAGATCTCCTACGAGCAGTACTTC
CDR3: CASSPGKISYEQYF

J: TRBJ1-1
D: TRBD1
V: TRBV7-8
size: few
DNA: TGTGCCAGCAGCTTAGGGACAGGGACCTTGAACACTGAAGCTTTCTTT
CDR3: CASSLGTGTLNTEAFF

J: TRBJ1-1
D: TRBD1
V: TRBV12-3/TRBV12-4
size: few
DNA: TGTGCCAGCACCACGGCGGACAGGGCGAACACTGAAGCTTTCTTT
CDR3: CASTTADRANTEAFF

J: TRBJ2-1
D: TRBD2
V: TRBV11-1
size: few
DNA: TGTGCCAGCATCCCTAGGGCTAGCGGGAGTAAGGGTTTTGACAATGAGCAGTTCTTC
CDR3: CASIPRASGSKGFDNEQFF

J: TRBJ2-2
D: TRBD2
V: TRBV10-2
size: .
DNA: TGCGCCAGCAGTGAGTTTAGCGGGAGGTCGAACACCGGGGAGCTGTTTTTT
CDR3: CASSEFSGRSNTGELFF

J: TRBJ2-7
D: TRBD2
V: TRBV3-1
size: .
DNA: TGTGCCAGCAGCCTTACCGGGACTATGGCCTACGAGCAGTACTTC
CDR3: CASSLTGTMAYEQYF

J: TRBJ1-4
D: .
V: TRBV7-2
size: .
DNA: TGTGCCAGCAGCACCCAGGCAACAACTAATGAAAAACTGTTTTTT
CDR3: CASSTQATTNEKLFF

J: TRBJ2-1
D: TRBD2
V: TRBV28
size: few
DNA: TGTGCCATAGGGACTAGCGGGTACAATGAGCAGTTCTTC
CDR3: CAIGTSGYNEQFF

J: TRBJ2-1
D: .
V: TRBV9
size: .
DNA: TGTGCCAGCAGCGTAGTCAGGGGAAACTACAATGAGCAGTTCTTC
CDR3: CASSVVRGNYNEQFF

J: TRBJ1-2
D: .
V: TRBV18
size: .
DNA: TGTGCCAGCTCACCAATCCAGGGTGTTGGGGGCTACACCTTC
CDR3: CASSPIQGVGGYTF

J: TRBJ2-1
D: .
V: TRBV19
size: few
DNA: TGTGCCAGTAGTATGCAGGGGAAAGTCAATGAGCAGTTCTTC
CDR3: CASSMQGKVNEQFF

J: TRBJ2-1
D: .
V: TRBV11-2
size: .
DNA: TGTGCCAGCAGCCCTAGACTCCGGGCTCACAATGAGCAGTTCTTC
CDR3: CASSPRLRAHNEQFF

J: TRBJ2-5
D: TRBD2
V: TRBV11-2
size: .
DNA: TGTGCCAGCAGCGGGACTAGCGGGACGGGACCCAAGTACTTC
CDR3: CASSGTSGTGPKYF